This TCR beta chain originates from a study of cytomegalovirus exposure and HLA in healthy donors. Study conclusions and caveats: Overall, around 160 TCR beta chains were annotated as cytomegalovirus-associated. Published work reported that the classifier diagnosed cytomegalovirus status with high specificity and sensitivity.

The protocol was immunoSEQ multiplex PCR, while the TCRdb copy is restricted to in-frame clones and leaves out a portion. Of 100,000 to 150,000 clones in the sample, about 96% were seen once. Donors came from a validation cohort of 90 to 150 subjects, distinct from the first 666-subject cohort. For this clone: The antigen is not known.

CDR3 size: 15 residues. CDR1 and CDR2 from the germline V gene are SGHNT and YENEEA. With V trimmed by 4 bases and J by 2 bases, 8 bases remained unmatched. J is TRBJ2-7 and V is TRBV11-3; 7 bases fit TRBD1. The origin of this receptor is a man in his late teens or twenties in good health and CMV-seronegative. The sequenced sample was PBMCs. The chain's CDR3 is CASSSRDSPTYEQYF. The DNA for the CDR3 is TGTGCCAGCAGCTCCCGGGACAGTCCTACCTACGAGCAGTACTTC.